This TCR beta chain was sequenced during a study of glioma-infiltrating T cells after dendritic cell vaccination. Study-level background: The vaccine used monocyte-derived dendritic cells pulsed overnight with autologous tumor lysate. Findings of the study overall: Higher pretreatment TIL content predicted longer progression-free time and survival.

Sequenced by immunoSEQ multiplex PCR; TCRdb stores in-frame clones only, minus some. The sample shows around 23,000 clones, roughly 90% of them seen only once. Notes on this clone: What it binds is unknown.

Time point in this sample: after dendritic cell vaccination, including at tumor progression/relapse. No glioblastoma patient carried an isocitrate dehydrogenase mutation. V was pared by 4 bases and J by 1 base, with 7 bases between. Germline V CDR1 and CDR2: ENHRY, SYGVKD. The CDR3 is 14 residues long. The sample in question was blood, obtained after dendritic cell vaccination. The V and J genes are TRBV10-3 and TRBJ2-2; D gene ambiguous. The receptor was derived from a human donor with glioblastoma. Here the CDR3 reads CAISGVVNTGELFF. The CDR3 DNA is TGTGCCATCAGTGGAGTAGTGAACACCGGGGAGCTGTTTTTT.